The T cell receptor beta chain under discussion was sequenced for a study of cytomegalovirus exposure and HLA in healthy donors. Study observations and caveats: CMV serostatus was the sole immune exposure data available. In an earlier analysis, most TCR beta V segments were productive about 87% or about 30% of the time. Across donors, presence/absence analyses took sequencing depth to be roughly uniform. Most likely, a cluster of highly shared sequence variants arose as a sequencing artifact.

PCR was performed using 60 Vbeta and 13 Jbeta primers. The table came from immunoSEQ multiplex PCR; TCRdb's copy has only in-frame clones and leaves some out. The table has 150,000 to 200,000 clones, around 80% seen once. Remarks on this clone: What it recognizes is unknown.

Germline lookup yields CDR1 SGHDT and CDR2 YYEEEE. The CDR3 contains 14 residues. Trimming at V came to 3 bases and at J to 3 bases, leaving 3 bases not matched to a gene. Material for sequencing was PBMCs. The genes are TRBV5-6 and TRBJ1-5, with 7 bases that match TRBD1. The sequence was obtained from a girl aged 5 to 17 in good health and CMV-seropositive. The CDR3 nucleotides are TGTGCCAGCAGCTCGGGACAGCTCAATCAGCCCCAGCATTTT. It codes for CASSSGQLNQPQHF.